The clone carrying this T cell receptor beta chain appeared a few times. What it binds is unknown. These data are taken from a study of beta chain features in type 1 diabetes. Looking at the study overall: All samples combined gave over 100 million sorted cells for examination.

Cells sorted by CD45RO/CCR7/CD25/CD127/CD95/CD27 comprised CD4+ naive, central memory, regulatory and stem cell-like memory cells. The germline V gene encodes CDR1 SGHRS and CDR2 YFSETQ. V lost 2 bases and J 2 bases, leaving 8 bases between the germline ends. The CDR3 totals 13 residues. Sequencing targeted expressed TCRB transcripts, as all isolated RNA had been reverse transcribed. Only in-frame clones appear in the TCRdb table, and some are missing; sequencing was by immunoSEQ multiplex PCR. The sample carries roughly 700,000 clones, 13% recorded once. Overall study findings and caveats: Among patients with Type 1 diabetes, TCRB CDR3s were moderately but significantly shorter in every one of the four CD4+ subsets. The similarity of naive, central memory and Treg TCRB repertoires appeared greater among patients than among healthy donors.

Input material: naive CD4+ T cells from blood. The chain recombines TRBV5-1 with TRBJ2-7; D uncertain. This TCR derives from a young man with type 1 diabetes. CDR3 nucleotides: TGCGCCAGCAGCTTATCTATCACCTACGAGCAGTACTTC. Protein product: CASSLSITYEQYF.